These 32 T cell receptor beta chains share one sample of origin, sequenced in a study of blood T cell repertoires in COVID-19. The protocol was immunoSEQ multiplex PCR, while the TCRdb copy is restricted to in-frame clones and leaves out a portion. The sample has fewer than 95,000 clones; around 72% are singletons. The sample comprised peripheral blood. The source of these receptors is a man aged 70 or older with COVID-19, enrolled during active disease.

CDR3 region: CASSLSGRASYEQYF. CDR3 coding DNA: TGTGCCAGCAGCCTTAGCGGGAGGGCCTCCTACGAGCAGTACTTC. The chain recombines TRBV27 with TRBJ2-7; 11 bases align to TRBD2. With 6 bases clipped from V and 0 bases from J, the junction kept 4 bases outside the gene matches. In germline, CDR1 is MNHEY, CDR2 SMNVEV (reference sequence). The CDR3 contains 15 residues.

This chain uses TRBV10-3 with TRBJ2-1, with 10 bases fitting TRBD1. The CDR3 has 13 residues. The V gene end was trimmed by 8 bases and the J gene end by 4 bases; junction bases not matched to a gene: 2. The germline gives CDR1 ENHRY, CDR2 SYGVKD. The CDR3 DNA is TGTGCCATCGGACAGGGGGTTTACAATGAGCAGTTCTTC. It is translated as CAIGQGVYNEQFF.

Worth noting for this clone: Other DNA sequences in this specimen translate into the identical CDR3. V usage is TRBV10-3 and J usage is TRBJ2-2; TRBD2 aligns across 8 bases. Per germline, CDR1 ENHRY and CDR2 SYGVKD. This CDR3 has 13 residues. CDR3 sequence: CPTTGGASGELFF. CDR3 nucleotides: TGTCCCACCACCGGGGGGGCATCGGGGGAGCTGTTTTTT.

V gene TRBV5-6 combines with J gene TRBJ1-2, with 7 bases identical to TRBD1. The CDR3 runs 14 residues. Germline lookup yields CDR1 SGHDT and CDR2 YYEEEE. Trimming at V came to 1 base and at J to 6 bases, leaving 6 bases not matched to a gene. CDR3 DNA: TGTGCCAGCAGCTTGCCCGACAGGGTCGATGGCTACACCTTC. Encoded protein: CASSLPDRVDGYTF.

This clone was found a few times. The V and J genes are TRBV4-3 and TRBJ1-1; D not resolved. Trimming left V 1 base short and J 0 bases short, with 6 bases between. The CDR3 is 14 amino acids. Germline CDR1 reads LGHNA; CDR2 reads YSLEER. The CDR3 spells CASSQATLNTEAFF. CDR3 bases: TGCGCCAGCAGCCAAGCAACACTGAACACTGAAGCTTTCTTT.

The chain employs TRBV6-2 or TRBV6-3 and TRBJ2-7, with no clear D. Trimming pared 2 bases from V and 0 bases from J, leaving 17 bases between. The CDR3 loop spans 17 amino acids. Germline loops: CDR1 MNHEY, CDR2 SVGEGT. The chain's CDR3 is CASSYVVSRISSYEQYF. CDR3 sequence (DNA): TGTGCCAGCAGTTACGTCGTTTCTAGGATCAGCTCCTACGAGCAGTACTTC.

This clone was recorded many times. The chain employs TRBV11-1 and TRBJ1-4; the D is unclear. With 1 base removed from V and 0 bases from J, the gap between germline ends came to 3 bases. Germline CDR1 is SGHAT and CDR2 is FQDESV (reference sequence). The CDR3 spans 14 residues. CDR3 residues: CASSLGATNEKLFF. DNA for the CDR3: TGTGCCAGCAGCTTAGGAGCAACTAATGAAAAACTGTTTTTT. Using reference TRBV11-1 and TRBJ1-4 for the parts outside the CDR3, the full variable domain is EAEVAQSPRYKITEKSQAVAFWCDPISGHATLYWYRQILGQGPELLVQFQDESVVDDSQLPKDRFSAERLKGVDSTLKIQPAELGDSAMYLCASSLGATNEKLFFGSGTQLSVL.

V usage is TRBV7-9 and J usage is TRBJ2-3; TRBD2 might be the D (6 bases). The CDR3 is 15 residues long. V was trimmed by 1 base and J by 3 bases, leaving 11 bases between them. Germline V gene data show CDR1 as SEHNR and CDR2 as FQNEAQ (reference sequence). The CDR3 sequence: CASSLGGMTTDTQYF. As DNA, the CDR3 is TGTGCCAGCAGCTTAGGCGGGATGACGACAGATACGCAGTATTTT.

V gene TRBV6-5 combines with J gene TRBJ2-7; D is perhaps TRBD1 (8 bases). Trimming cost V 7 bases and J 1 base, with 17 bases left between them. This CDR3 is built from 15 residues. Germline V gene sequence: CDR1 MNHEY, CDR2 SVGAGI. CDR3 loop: CASTRNRGGSYEQYF. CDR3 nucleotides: TGTGCCAGCACCAGAAACAGGGGGGGTTCCTACGAGCAGTACTTC.

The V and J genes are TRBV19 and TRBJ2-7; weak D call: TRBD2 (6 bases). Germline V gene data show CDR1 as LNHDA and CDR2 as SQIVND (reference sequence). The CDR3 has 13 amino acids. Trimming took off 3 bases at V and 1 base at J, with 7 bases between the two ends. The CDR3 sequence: CASSIGGSYEQYF. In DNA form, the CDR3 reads TGTGCCAGTAGTATTGGGGGGTCCTACGAGCAGTACTTC.

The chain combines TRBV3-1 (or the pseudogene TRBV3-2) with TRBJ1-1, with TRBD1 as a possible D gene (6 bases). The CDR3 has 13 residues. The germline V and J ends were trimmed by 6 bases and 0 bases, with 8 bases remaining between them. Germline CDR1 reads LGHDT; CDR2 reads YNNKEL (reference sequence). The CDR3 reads CASRGAVNTEAFF. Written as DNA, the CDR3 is TGTGCCAGCAGGGGGGCTGTGAACACTGAAGCTTTCTTT.

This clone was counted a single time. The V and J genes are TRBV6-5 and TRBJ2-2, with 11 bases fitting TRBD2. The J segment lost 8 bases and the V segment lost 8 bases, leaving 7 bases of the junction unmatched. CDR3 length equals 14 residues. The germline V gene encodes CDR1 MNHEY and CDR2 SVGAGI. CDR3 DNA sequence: TGTGCCAGCCGCACTAGCGGGAGTGTGGGGGAGCTGTTTTTT. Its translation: CASRTSGSVGELFF.

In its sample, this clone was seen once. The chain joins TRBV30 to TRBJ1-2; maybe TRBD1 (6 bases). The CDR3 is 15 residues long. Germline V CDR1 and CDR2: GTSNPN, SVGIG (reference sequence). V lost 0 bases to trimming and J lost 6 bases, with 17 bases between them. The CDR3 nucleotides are TGTGCCTGGAGTGTACAGGGCCCCTTTACCAATGGCTACACCTTC. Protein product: CAWSVQGPFTNGYTF.

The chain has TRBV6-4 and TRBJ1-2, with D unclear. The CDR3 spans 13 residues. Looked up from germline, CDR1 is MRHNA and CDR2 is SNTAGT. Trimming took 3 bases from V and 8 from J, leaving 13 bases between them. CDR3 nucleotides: TGTGCCAGCAGTGAGTCCGGCCGGGTCGGCTACACCTTC. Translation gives CASSESGRVGYTF.

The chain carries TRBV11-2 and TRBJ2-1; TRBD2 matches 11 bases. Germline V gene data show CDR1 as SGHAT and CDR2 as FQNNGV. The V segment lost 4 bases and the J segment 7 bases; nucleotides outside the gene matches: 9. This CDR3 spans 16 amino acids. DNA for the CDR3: TGTGCCAGCAGCTCCTTAGCGGGAGGGCCAAGGAATGAGCAGTTCTTC. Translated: CASSSLAGGPRNEQFF.

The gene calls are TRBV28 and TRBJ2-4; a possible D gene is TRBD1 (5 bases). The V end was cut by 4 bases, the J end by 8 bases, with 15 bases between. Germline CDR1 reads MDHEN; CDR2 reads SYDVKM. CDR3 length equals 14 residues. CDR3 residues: CASSSPSLGDIQYF. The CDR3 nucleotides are TGTGCCAGCAGTTCCCCTTCCCTAGGGGACATTCAGTACTTC. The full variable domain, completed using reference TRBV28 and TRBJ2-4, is DVKVTQSSRYLVKRTGEKVFLECVQDMDHENMFWYRQDPGLGLRLIYFSYDVKMKEKGDIPEGYSVSREKKERFSLILESASTNQTSMYLCASSSPSLGDIQYFGAGTRLSVL.

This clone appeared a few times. The CDR3 sequence: CASRSRRSTYNEQFF. The CDR3 DNA sequence: TGTGCCAGTAGGTCTCGGCGGTCTACCTACAATGAGCAGTTCTTC. The chain couples TRBV19 to TRBJ2-1; no reliable D call. V shed 6 bases and J shed 2 bases, with 14 bases lying between them. This CDR3 comprises 15 residues. Germline V gene sequence: CDR1 LNHDA, CDR2 SQIVND (reference sequence).

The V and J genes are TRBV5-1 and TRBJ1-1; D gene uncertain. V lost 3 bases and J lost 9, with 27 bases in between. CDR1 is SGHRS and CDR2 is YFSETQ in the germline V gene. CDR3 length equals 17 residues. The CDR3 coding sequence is TGCGCCAGCAGCTCCAAAGGAGGGCGTGTCAGAAACCTTCAAGCTTTCTTT. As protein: CASSSKGGRVRNLQAFF.

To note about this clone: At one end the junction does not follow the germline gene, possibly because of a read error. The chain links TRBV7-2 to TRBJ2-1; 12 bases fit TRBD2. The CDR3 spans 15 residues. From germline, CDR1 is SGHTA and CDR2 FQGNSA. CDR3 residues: CASSLAGGPENEQFF. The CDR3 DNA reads TGTGCCAGCAGCCTAGCGGGAGGGCCGGAAAATGAGCAGTTCTTC.

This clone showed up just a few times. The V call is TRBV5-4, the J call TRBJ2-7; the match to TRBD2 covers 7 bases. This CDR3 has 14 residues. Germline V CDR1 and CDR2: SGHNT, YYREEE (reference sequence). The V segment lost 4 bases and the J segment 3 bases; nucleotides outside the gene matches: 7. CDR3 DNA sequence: TGTGCCAGCAGCGCCTCAGCGGGAAACTACGAGCAGTACTTC. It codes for CASSASAGNYEQYF.

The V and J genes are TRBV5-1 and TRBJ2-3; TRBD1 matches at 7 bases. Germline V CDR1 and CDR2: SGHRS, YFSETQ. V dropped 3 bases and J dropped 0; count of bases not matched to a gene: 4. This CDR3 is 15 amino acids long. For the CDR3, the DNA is TGCGCCAGCAGCTCAGGGGGACATAGCACAGATACGCAGTATTTT. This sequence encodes CASSSGGHSTDTQYF.

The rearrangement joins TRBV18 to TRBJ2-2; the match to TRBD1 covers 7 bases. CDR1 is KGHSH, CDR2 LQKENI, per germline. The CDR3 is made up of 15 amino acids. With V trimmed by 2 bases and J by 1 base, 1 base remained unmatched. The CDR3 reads CASSPRQGNTGELFF. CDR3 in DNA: TGTGCCAGCTCACCAAGACAGGGGAACACCGGGGAGCTGTTTTTT. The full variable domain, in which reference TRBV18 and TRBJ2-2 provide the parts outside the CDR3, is NAGVMQNPRHLVRRRGQEARLRCSPMKGHSHVYWYRQLPEEGLKFMVYLQKENIIDESGMPKERFSAEFPKEGPSILRIQQVVRGDSAAYFCASSPRQGNTGELFFGEGSRLTVL.

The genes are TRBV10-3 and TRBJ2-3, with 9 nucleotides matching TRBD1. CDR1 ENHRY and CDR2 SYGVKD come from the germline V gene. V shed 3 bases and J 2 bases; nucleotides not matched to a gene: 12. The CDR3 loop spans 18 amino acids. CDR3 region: CAISDQSGGTGYTDTQYF. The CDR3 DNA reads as TGTGCCATCAGTGACCAGAGTGGGGGGACAGGGTACACAGATACGCAGTATTTT.

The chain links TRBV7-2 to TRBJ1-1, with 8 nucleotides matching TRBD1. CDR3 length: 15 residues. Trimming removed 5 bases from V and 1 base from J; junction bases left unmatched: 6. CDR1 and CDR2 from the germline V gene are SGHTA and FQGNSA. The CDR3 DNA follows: TGTGCCAGCAGCCCCCGGACAGGGTCGAACACTGAAGCTTTCTTT. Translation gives CASSPRTGSNTEAFF.

CDR3 amino acids: CASSPDAGLAGSDTQYF. The CDR3 DNA reads TGCGCCAGCAGCCCGGATGCCGGACTAGCGGGCTCAGATACGCAGTATTTT. V and J are TRBV5-1 and TRBJ2-3, with 11 bases matching TRBD2. This CDR3 has 17 residues. CDR1 is SGHRS and CDR2 is YFSETQ in the germline V gene. Trimming took 4 bases from V and 4 from J; bases not matched to a gene: 11.

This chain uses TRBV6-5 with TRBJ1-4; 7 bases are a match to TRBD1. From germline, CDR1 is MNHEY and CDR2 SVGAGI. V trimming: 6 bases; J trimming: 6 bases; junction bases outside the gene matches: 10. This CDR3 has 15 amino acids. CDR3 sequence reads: CASRIGTVQDEKLFF. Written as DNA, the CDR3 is TGTGCCAGCAGGATAGGGACAGTTCAGGATGAAAAACTGTTTTTT.

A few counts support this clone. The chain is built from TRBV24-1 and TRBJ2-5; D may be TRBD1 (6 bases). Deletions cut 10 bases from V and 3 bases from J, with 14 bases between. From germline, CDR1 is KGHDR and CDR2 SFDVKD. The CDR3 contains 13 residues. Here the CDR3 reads CATSGRGEETQYF. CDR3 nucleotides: TGTGCCACATCTGGCAGGGGAGAAGAGACCCAGTACTTC.

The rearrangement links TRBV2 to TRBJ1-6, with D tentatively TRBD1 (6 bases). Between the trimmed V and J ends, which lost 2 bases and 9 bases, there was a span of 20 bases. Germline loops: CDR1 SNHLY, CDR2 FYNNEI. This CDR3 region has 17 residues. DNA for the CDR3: TGTGCCAGCAGTGAACCCCCGGTGGGGGCGTACTCTTCACCCCTCCACTTT. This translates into CASSEPPVGAYSSPLHF.

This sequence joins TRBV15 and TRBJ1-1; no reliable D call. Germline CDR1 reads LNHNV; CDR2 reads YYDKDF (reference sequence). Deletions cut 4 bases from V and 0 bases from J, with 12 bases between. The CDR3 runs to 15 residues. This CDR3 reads CATSKAGAMNTEAFF. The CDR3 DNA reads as TGTGCCACCAGCAAAGCAGGCGCCATGAACACTGAAGCTTTCTTT. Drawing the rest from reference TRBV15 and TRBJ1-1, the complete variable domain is DAMVIQNPRYQVTQFGKPVTLSCSQTLNHNVMYWYQQKSSQAPKLLFHYYDKDFNNEADTPDNFQSRRPNTSFCFLDIRSPGLGDTAMYLCATSKAGAMNTEAFFGQGTRLTVV.

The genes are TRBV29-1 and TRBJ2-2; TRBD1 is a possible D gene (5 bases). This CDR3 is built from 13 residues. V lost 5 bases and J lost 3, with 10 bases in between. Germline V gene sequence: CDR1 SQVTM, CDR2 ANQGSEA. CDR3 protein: CSVPQEYTGELFF. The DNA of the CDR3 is TGCAGCGTTCCACAGGAGTACACCGGGGAGCTGTTTTTT.

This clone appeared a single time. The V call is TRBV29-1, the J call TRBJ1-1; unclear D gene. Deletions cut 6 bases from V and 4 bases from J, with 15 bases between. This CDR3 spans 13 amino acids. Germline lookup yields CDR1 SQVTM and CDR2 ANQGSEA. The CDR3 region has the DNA TGCAGCGTCCCTAACCGGGATAGCACTGAAGCTTTCTTT. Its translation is CSVPNRDSTEAFF.

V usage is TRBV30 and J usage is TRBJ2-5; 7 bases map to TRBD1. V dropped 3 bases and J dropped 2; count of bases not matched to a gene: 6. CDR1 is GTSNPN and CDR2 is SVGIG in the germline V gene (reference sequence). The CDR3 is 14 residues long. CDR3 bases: TGTGCCTGGAGGCGACAGGGAGATCAAGAGACCCAGTACTTC. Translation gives CAWRRQGDQETQYF.